A selection of T cell receptor beta chains follows, all from one sample in a study of cytomegalovirus exposure and HLA in healthy donors. Generated by immunoSEQ multiplex PCR, the TCRdb table keeps only in-frame clones and is missing some. The repertoire includes under 120,000 clones, 70% to 80% of them detected once, and about 2.5% sits in the top ten. The sequenced sample was PBMCs. The receptors here all came from a man aged 50 to 59 in good health and CMV-seropositive. CDR3s include the opening cysteine and the closing phenylalanine or tryptophan. The order of the fields is clone size, D gene, CDR3 length, J gene, V gene, CDR3 DNA, CDR3 protein. D genes are given only for firm matches. The size field is filled for only some rows; it gives once, few, many or a size class.

.	.	15	TRBJ1-5	TRBV5-1	TGCGCCAGCAGCTTGTCCGGGGTTGGCAATCAGCCCCAGCATTTT	CASSLSGVGNQPQHF
.	TRBD1	13	TRBJ1-1	TRBV5-1	TGCGCCAGCAGCCCCGGGGGGGACAGAAAAGCTTTCTTT	CASSPGGDRKAFF
.	.	16	TRBJ2-1	TRBV10-3	TGTGCCATCAGTGAGATTGGGGACACCCCTTACAATGAGCAGTTCTTC	CAISEIGDTPYNEQFF
.	.	13	TRBJ2-7	TRBV5-1	TGCGCCAGCAGCGAGACTGGTACCTACGAGCAGTACTTC	CASSETGTYEQYF
.	TRBD2	15	TRBJ2-7	TRBV2	TGTGCCAGTGCTAGCGGGGGGGATTACTCCTACGAGCAGTACTTC	CASASGGDYSYEQYF
.	.	13	TRBJ1-5	TRBV19	TGTGCCAGTAGTATGGGGGGGACTCAGCCCCAGCATTTT	CASSMGGTQPQHF
.	.	13	TRBJ1-5	TRBV30	TGTGCCTGGGGACTCCGAGGGAATCAGCCCCAGCATTTT	CAWGLRGNQPQHF
.	.	16	TRBJ2-1	TRBV5-1	TGCGCCAGCAGCTTCGGACAAGGAGGGGGCTTCGGTGAGCAGTTCTTC	CASSFGQGGGFGEQFF
few	TRBD2	16	TRBJ2-2	TRBV9	TGTGCCAGCAGCGTAGGTGGGACTAGAGGGGACGGGGAGCTGTTTTTT	CASSVGGTRGDGELFF
few	TRBD1	16	TRBJ2-3	TRBV6-6	TGTGCCAGCAGTCGGGCACAGGGGTTCAGCACAGATACGCAGTATTTT	CASSRAQGFSTDTQYF
.	.	13	TRBJ1-5	TRBV11-2	TGTGCCAGCAGCTTTAGCAGCAATCAGCCCCAGCATTTT	CASSFSSNQPQHF
.	TRBD1	16	TRBJ2-1	TRBV5-1	TGCGCCAGCAGCTTGAGGGCAGGGGGCTCCTACAATGAGCAGTTCTTC	CASSLRAGGSYNEQFF
.	.	14	TRBJ2-5	TRBV30	TGTGCCTGGAGTGTTGGTCTAGAGGGTGAGACCCAGTACTTC	CAWSVGLEGETQYF
.	.	13	TRBJ1-1	TRBV6-1	TGTGCCAGCAGCTTACAGGGTAAACCTGAAGCTTTCTTT	CASSLQGKPEAFF
.	TRBD2	17	TRBJ2-3	TRBV5-1	TGCGCCAGCAGCCCCGACCCTAGCGGCCCTAGCACAGATACGCAGTATTTT	CASSPDPSGPSTDTQYF
once	.	12	TRBJ1-3	TRBV19	TGTGCCCAAGGGAGGGCGGGGGGCACCATATATTTT	CAQGRAGGTIYF
.	TRBD1	16	TRBJ2-1	TRBV5-4	TGTGCCAGCAGCGCACGGGACAGGGGAGGATTCAATGAGCAGTTCTTC	CASSARDRGGFNEQFF
once	.	15	TRBJ1-4	TRBV7-2	TGTGCCAGCAGCTTAGTAGGGGGAACTAATGAAAAACTGTTTTTT	CASSLVGGTNEKLFF
.	TRBD1	13	TRBJ2-3	TRBV2	TGTGCCGCAAGGACAGGAAGCACAGATACGCAGTATTTT	CAARTGSTDTQYF
.	TRBD1	15	TRBJ2-1	TRBV19	TGTGCCAGTAGTATAGGAGGACAGGGGCTCAATGAGCAGTTCTTC	CASSIGGQGLNEQFF
.	.	13	TRBJ1-5	TRBV2	TGTGCCAGCAGTTTGGGGGCGGATAAGCCCCAGCATTTT	CASSLGADKPQHF
once	.	15	TRBJ1-2	TRBV10-3	TGTGCCATCAGTGGGGGGACTCCTTTGGGCTATGGCTACACCTTC	CAISGGTPLGYGYTF
.	.	14	TRBJ1-1	TRBV5-1	TGCGCCAGCAGCTTCTGGGGGCAGGACACTGAAGCTTTCTTT	CASSFWGQDTEAFF
.	.	16	TRBJ2-3	TRBV7-6	TGTGCCAGCAGCCGCTCCTTGATGCCGGGAGCAGATACGCAGTATTTT	CASSRSLMPGADTQYF
.	.	14	TRBJ1-2	TRBV6-6	TGTGCCAGCAATGACGGCGGGGTAGACTATGGCCACACCTTC	CASNDGGVDYGHTF
.	.	13	TRBJ2-1	TRBV11-2	TGTGCCAGCAGCCAGGGGTCTTCCAATGAGCAGTTCTTC	CASSQGSSNEQFF
once	TRBD1	15	TRBJ1-1	TRBV11-2	TGTGCCAGCAGCCCACAACGGACAGGGAACTCCGAAGCTTTCTTT	CASSPQRTGNSEAFF
.	.	14	TRBJ2-7	TRBV6-1	TGTGCCAGCAGTCCGGACAGAAACTCCTACGAGCAGTACTTC	CASSPDRNSYEQYF
.	.	17	TRBJ1-3	TRBV5-6	TGTGCCAGCAGCTTGCAGTGGGGCGGTAGCTCTGGAAACACCATATATTTT	CASSLQWGGSSGNTIYF
.	.	17	TRBJ2-1	TRBV7-2	TGTGCCAGCAGCCCTACGTTACTTCAGGGGTCTCACAATGAGCAGTTCTTC	CASSPTLLQGSHNEQFF
.	TRBD2	15	TRBJ2-5	TRBV6-1	TGTGCCAGTTGGGTTAGCGGGGGGGCCGGAGAGACCCAGTACTTC	CASWVSGGAGETQYF
.	TRBD1	15	TRBJ2-1	TRBV11-2	TGTGCCAGCAGCTTAGCGGGACAGGGGGCCGTTGAGCAGTTCTTC	CASSLAGQGAVEQFF
.	.	15	TRBJ1-3	TRBV6-5	TGTGCCATCAGTTCAGACGGGAACGCTGGAAACACCATATATTTT	CAISSDGNAGNTIYF
.	.	13	TRBJ1-2	TRBV28	TGTGCCAGCAATCGTGGCGGAATCTATGGCTACACCTTC	CASNRGGIYGYTF
.	.	14	TRBJ2-3	TRBV2	TGTGCCAGCAGTGAAAACAGGGTAGAAGATACGCAGTATTTT	CASSENRVEDTQYF
.	TRBD2	16	TRBJ2-5	TRBV2	TGTGCCAGCAGTGAGGGTCCTAGCGGGGTACAAGAGACCCAGTACTTC	CASSEGPSGVQETQYF
once	TRBD1	13	TRBJ2-3	TRBV5-1	TGCGCCAGCGGGGGACAGGGGATAGATACGCAGTATTTT	CASGGQGIDTQYF
few	.	15	TRBJ1-2	TRBV14	TGTGCCAGCAGCGAAGGGTACTTTGCTAACTATGGCTACACCTTC	CASSEGYFANYGYTF
.	.	19	TRBJ2-5	TRBV5-5	TGTGCCAGCAGCTTGGCCAATTTTTCCCCAGCAGGCCTCCTGGAGACCCAGTACTTC	CASSLANFSPAGLLETQYF
.	.	13	TRBJ1-1	TRBV5-1	TGCGCCAGCAGCTTGTCACAGTACACTGAAGCTTTCTTT	CASSLSQYTEAFF
.	TRBD2	11	TRBJ2-7	TRBV20-1	TGCGGTAGCGGGGGGGCAAACGAGCAGTACTTC	CGSGGANEQYF
.	.	16	TRBJ1-3	TRBV5-4	TGTGCCAGCAGCTTGGGGTCGGGGTCAGTAGGCAGCACCATATATTTT	CASSLGSGSVGSTIYF